This T cell receptor beta chain was identified in a study of shared clonotypes between healthy human individuals. Across the whole study: Aged 18 to 49, the donors were a couple of women and a few men. Whole-study findings and limits: Few donors limited the genetic and exposure-history diversity represented. Clonotype sharing among donors likely depends on sequencing depth.

The V segment lost 6 bases and the J segment 1 base; nucleotides outside the gene matches: 6. The CDR3 length is 14 residues. Germline CDR1 is SGHNT and CDR2 is YYREEE (reference sequence). About this clone: The antigen is undetermined.

The authors sequenced unsorted PBMC DNA on ten immunoSEQ deep assay plates. Here immunoSEQ multiplex PCR was the method, and the copy in TCRdb shows in-frame clones only, minus some. The sample has about 460,000 clones, 70% to 80% seen once. This receptor was taken from a woman between 40 and 55 years old in good health. Some clones in this sample may be carry-over from other donors' samples. Source material: PBMCs. The rearrangement links TRBV5-4 to TRBJ2-5, with TRBD2 identical over 7 bases. CDR3 residues: CASMKPGGQETQYF. The CDR3 nucleotides read TGTGCCAGCATGAAGCCGGGGGGCCAAGAGACCCAGTACTTC.